Below, 12 T cell receptor beta chains from the same sample are listed, as sequenced in a study of human T cells and chemical hapten exposure (dated by TCRdb to 2020 to 2022). The time point tag for this specimen amounts to: pre-sensitization, week 0. Read against the paper, the sample's treatment or condition label means: therapeutic diphenylcyclopropenone sensitization with weekly scalp DPC. The method was RACE. The data were produced on a NextSeq 500. The public sequencing data were trimmed at Q25 with fastp and processed into clonotypes with MiXCR by TCRdb, which kept only in-frame beta chains. Each entry is one CDR3 protein sequence, shown with its most common DNA and genes. The sample table holds 87,000 or so distinct CDR3 sequences, of which 8% to 10% were seen once. 3.6% of the sample is in the top ten clones. The sequences come from whole blood, collected in connection with sensitization to the hapten diphenylcyclopropenone (DPC). The source of these receptors is a woman between 35 and 50 years old with alopecia areata. Some clones in this sample may be carry-over from other donors' samples.

At least ten counts were recorded for this clonotype. V gene TRBV29-1 combines with J gene TRBJ2-7, with D possibly matching TRBD2 (6 bases). Germline V gene lookup returns CDR1 SQVTM and CDR2 ANQGSEA. V was pared by 7 bases and J by 0 bases, with 13 bases between. The CDR3 spans 13 residues. CDR3 residues: CSALRGSSYEQYF. CDR3 sequence (DNA): TGCAGCGCCCTTCGGGGGAGCTCCTACGAGCAGTACTTC.

The chain joins TRBV7-2 to TRBJ2-1, with TRBD1 matching over 9 bases. This CDR3 spans 15 amino acids. The V gene end was trimmed by 2 bases and the J gene end by 3 bases; junction bases not matched to a gene: 2. Looked up from germline, CDR1 is SGHTA and CDR2 is FQGNSA. The CDR3 is CASSLRDRDYNEQFF. CDR3 sequence (DNA): TGTGCCAGCAGCTTACGGGACAGGGACTACAATGAGCAGTTCTTC.

This clonotype was picked up many times. V usage is TRBV7-6 and J usage is TRBJ1-2; D remains unclear. The CDR3 sequence is 13 residues long. Germline CDR1 is SGHVS and CDR2 is FNYEAQ. The germline V and J ends were trimmed by 1 base and 8 bases, with 11 bases remaining between them. The CDR3 region has the DNA TGTGCCAGCAGCTTAGAAGCCGCGGGGGGCTACACCTTC. Translated: CASSLEAAGGYTF.

This clonotype was recorded a few times. The gene calls are TRBV7-2 and TRBJ2-1, with TRBD1 matching over 7 bases. The junction had 8 bases not matched to a gene; V was cut back by 5 bases and J by 4 bases. Germline V gene data show CDR1 as SGHTA and CDR2 as FQGNSA. The CDR3 covers 15 residues. CDR3 protein: CASSLEGQEYNEQFF. The CDR3 region has the DNA TGTGCCAGCAGCCTAGAAGGACAGGAGTACAATGAGCAGTTCTTC.

This clonotype was observed many times. The chain recombines TRBV20-1 with TRBJ1-2; no clear D gene. The V end lost 2 bases, the J end lost 5 bases, and 18 bases lay between the germline ends. CDR3 length: 15 residues. Per germline, CDR1 DFQATT and CDR2 SNEGSKA (reference sequence). This chain's CDR3 is CSARIGQVSVYGYTF. CDR3 DNA sequence: TGCAGTGCTAGAATCGGCCAGGTCTCAGTTTATGGCTACACCTTC.

This clonotype was detected ten times or more. This chain joins TRBV4-3 and TRBJ1-1, with D possibly matching TRBD1 (5 bases). The V and J ends lost 1 base and 0 bases respectively, with 12 bases between them. Germline CDR1 LGHNA, CDR2 YSLEER. The CDR3 is 16 amino acids. The CDR3 here is CASSQGLIGVNTEAFF. The CDR3 DNA reads TGCGCCAGCAGCCAAGGCCTCATAGGGGTGAACACTGAAGCTTTCTTT.

This clonotype was found a few times. The rearrangement joins TRBV18 to TRBJ2-5; weak D call: TRBD1 (5 bases). The CDR3 loop spans 15 amino acids. V gave up 6 bases and J gave up 1 base, with 15 bases separating them. The V gene's germline CDR1 is KGHSH and CDR2 LQKENI. CDR3 residues: CASSPQTVPQETQYF. Written as DNA, the CDR3 is TGTGCCAGCTCGCCGCAGACAGTGCCCCAAGAGACCCAGTACTTC.

This clonotype was counted ten times or more. The chain has TRBV7-2 and TRBJ1-3; 7 bases fit TRBD1. The V segment lost 4 bases and the J segment 0 bases; nucleotides outside the gene matches: 6. CDR1 and CDR2 (germline): SGHTA, FQGNSA. CDR3 length equals 16 residues. The CDR3 loop reads CASSSFGTDSGNTIYF. The CDR3 DNA reads TGTGCCAGCAGCTCATTCGGGACAGACTCTGGAAACACCATATATTTT.

The gene calls are TRBV7-2 and TRBJ1-5, with 7 nucleotides matching TRBD1. Germline V gene lookup returns CDR1 SGHTA and CDR2 FQGNSA. CDR3 length equals 13 residues. Trimming removed 4 bases from V and 7 bases from J; junction bases left unmatched: 4. This chain's CDR3 is CASSYRGQQPQHF. CDR3 nucleotide sequence: TGTGCCAGCAGCTATAGGGGGCAACAGCCCCAGCATTTT.

This clonotype was recorded a few times. The rearrangement links TRBV5-1 to TRBJ2-3, with 7 bases fitting TRBD1. V shed 5 bases and J 3 bases; nucleotides not matched to a gene: 9. Germline V gene sequence: CDR1 SGHRS, CDR2 YFSETQ. This CDR3 has 15 amino acids. This chain's CDR3 is CASRRDSSGTDTQYF. DNA of the CDR3: TGCGCCAGCAGGAGGGACAGCTCAGGGACAGATACGCAGTATTTT.

The table lists this clonotype with many counts. The gene calls are TRBV18 and TRBJ1-3; D uncertain. Per germline, CDR1 KGHSH and CDR2 LQKENI. Trimming left V 3 bases short and J 3 bases short, with 15 bases between. The CDR3 is 16 residues long. The CDR3 is CASSPSPVSNGNTIYF. CDR3 DNA: TGTGCCAGCTCACCGAGTCCGGTTTCGAATGGAAACACCATATATTTT.

This chain links TRBV5-1 with TRBJ2-5; D is ambiguous. Trimming shortened V by 0 bases and J by 4 bases, and 7 bases separated the two germline ends. The CDR3 has 13 amino acids. Germline V gene data show CDR1 as SGHRS and CDR2 as YFSETQ. The CDR3: CASSLAVPETQYF. The CDR3 nucleotides read TGCGCCAGCAGCTTGGCAGTCCCAGAGACCCAGTACTTC.